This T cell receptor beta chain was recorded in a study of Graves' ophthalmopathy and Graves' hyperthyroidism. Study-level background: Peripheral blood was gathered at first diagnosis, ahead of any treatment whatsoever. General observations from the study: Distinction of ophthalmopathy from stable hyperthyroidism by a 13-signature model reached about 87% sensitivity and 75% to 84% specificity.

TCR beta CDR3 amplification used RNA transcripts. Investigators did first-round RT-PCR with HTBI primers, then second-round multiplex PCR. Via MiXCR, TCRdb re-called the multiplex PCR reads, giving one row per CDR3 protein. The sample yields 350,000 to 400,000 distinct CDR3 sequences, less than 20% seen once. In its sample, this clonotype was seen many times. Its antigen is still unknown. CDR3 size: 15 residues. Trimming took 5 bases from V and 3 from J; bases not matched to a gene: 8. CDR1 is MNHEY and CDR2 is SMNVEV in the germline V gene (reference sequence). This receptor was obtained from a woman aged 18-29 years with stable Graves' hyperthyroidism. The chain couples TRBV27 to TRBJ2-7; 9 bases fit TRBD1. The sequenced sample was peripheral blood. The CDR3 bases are TGTGCCAGCAGTCTGGGACAGGGAATGAACTACGAGCAGTACTTC. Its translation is CASSLGQGMNYEQYF.